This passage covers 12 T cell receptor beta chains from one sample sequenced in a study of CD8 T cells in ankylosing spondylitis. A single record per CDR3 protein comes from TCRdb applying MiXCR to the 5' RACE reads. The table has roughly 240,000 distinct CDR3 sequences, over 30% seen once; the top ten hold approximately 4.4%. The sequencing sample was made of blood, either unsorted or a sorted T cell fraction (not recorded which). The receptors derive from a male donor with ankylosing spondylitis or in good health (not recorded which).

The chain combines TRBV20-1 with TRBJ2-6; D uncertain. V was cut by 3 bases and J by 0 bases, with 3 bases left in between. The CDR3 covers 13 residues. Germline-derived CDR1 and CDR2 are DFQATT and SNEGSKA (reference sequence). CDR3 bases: TGCAGTGCTAGTATCTCTGGGGCCAACGTCCTGACTTTC. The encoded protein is CSASISGANVLTF.

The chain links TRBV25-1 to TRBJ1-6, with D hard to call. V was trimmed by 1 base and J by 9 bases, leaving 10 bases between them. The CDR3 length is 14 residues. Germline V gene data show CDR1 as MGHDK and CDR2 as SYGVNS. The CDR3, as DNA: TGTGCCAGCAGTGAATTTAAGTCAGTTTCACCCCTCCACTTT. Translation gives CASSEFKSVSPLHF.

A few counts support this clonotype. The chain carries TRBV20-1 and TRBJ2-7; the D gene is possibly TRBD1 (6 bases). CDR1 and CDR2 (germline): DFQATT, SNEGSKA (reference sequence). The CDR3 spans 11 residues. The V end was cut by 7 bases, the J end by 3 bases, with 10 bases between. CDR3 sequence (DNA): TGCAGTGTAGCAGGGGTCTACGAGCAGTACTTC. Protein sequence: CSVAGVYEQYF.

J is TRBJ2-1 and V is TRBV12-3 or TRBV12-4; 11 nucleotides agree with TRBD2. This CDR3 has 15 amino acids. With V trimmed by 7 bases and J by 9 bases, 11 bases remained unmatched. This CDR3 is CASNSGGAEVVEQFF. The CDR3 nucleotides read TGTGCCAGCAATAGCGGGGGGGCCGAGGTTGTTGAGCAGTTCTTC.

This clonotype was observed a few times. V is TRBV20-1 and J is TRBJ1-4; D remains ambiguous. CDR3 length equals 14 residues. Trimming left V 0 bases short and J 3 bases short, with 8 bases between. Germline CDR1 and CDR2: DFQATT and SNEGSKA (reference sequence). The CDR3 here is CSARDWRSNEKLFF. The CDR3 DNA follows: TGCAGTGCTAGAGATTGGAGGTCTAATGAAAAACTGTTTTTT.

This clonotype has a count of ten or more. The CDR3 DNA sequence: TGTGCCAGCAGCCCGCGTCAGGGGACTAACTATGGCTACACCTTC. It is translated as CASSPRQGTNYGYTF. J is TRBJ1-2 and V is TRBV5-5, with TRBD1 as a possible D gene (6 bases). CDR1 SGHKS and CDR2 YYEKEE come from the germline V gene (reference sequence). V was pared by 4 bases and J by 0 bases, with 13 bases between. The CDR3 is 15 residues long.

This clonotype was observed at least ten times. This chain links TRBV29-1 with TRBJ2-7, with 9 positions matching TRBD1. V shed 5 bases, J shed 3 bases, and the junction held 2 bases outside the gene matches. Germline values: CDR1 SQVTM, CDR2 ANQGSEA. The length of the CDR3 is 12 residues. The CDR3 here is CSVTDRGYEQYF. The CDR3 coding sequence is TGCAGCGTTACGGACAGGGGCTACGAGCAGTACTTC.

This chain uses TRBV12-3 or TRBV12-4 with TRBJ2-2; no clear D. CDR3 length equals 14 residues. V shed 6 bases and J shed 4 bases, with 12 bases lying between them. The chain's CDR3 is CASSDAASTGELFF. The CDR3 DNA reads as TGTGCCAGCAGCGACGCGGCGAGCACCGGGGAGCTGTTTTTT.

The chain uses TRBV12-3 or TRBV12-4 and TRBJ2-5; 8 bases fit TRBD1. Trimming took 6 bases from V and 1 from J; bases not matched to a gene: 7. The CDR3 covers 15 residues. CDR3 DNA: TGTGCCAGCAGCCCCGGACAGGGTACCCAAGAGACCCAGTACTTC. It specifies CASSPGQGTQETQYF.

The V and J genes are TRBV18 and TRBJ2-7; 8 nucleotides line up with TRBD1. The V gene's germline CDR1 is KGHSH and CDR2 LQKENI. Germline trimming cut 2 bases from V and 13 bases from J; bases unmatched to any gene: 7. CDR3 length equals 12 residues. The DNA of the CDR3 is TGTGCCAGCTCACCAGGGACAGGAAGGCACTACTTC. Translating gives CASSPGTGRHYF.

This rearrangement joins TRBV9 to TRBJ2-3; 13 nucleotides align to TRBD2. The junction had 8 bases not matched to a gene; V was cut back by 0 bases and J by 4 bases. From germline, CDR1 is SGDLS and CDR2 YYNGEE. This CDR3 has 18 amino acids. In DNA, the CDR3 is TGTGCCAGCAGCGTAGGGCCTCCACTAGCGGGGGGGCCAGATACGCAGTATTTT. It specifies CASSVGPPLAGGPDTQYF.

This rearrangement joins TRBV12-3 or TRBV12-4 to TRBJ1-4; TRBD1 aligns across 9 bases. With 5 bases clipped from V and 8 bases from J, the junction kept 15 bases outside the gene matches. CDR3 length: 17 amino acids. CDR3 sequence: CASSPHPTGTGREKLFF. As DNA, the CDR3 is TGTGCCAGCAGTCCCCACCCTACCGGGACAGGGCGGGAAAAACTGTTTTTT.